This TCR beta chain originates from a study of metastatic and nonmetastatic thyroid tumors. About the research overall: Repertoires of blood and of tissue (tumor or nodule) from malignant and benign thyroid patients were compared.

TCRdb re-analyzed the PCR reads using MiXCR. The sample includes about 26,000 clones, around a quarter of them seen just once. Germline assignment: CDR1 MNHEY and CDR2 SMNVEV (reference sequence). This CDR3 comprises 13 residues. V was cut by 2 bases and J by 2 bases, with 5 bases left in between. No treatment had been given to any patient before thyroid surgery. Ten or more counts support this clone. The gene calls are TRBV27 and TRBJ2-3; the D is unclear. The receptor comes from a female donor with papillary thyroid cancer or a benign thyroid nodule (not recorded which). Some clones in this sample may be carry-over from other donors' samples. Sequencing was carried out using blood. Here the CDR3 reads CASSLTLTDTQYF. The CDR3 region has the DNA TGTGCCAGCAGTTTAACCCTCACAGATACGCAGTATTTT.